The rows below give T cell receptor beta chains drawn from one sample of a study of post-analysis software for immune sequencing data. MiXCR was run by TCRdb on the PCR reads, yielding one entry per CDR3 protein. The table lists fewer than 850,000 distinct CDR3 sequences, just over 45% of them singletons. The sequenced sample was blood. All receptors derive from a girl aged 5 to 17 with multiple sclerosis. CDR3s include the opening cysteine and the closing phenylalanine or tryptophan. Each record gives: clone size, D gene, J gene, V gene, CDR3 DNA, CDR3 protein. A D gene is named only where the DNA matches it firmly. For some rows the clone size is stated as once, few or many, or as a class when expanded; others skip it.

>few|-|TRBJ1-2|TRBV2
TGTGCCAGCATTGATGACAGAGTCTATGGCTACACCTTC
CASIDDRVYGYTF
>-|-|TRBJ1-2|TRBV7-9
TGTGCCAGCAGCGACTTAGGCAGCCCTAACTATGGCTACACCTTC
CASSDLGSPNYGYTF
>-|TRBD2|TRBJ2-5|TRBV5-6
TGTGCCAGCAGCTTGACGGCGGGAGGAACAGAGACCCAGTACTTC
CASSLTAGGTETQYF
>-|-|TRBJ2-1|TRBV20-1
TGCAGTGCTAGGTTGAAGAGCTCCTACAATGAGCAGTTCTTC
CSARLKSSYNEQFF
>-|-|TRBJ2-1|TRBV21-1
TGTGCCAGCAGCAAGCCGGCGGAAGCGGCCCACAATGAGCAGTTCTTC
CASSKPAEAAHNEQFF
>-|-|TRBJ1-2|TRBV15
TGTGCCACCAGCAGTGGGCTCCGAGGGGACTATGGCTACACCTTC
CATSSGLRGDYGYTF
>-|TRBD2|TRBJ2-7|TRBV9
TGTGCCAGCAGCACGAGCGGGACTACCGACGAGCAGTACTTC
CASSTSGTTDEQYF
>-|-|TRBJ2-1|TRBV12-3/TRBV12-4
TGTGCCAGCAGTCTGGACCGGCAGGGGCAGTTCTTC
CASSLDRQGQFF
>-|-|TRBJ2-7|TRBV7-2
TGTGCCAGCAGCTTAGCCTCACAAGACAGCTACGAGCAGTACTTC
CASSLASQDSYEQYF
>once|-|TRBJ1-2|TRBV3-1
TGTGCCAGCAGCCAAGTGGCAGCCCCTGGCTACACCTTC
CASSQVAAPGYTF
>once|-|TRBJ2-1|TRBV5-1
TGCGCCAGCAGCTTGGGGGTTTGGGGGGGCAAGTCCTACAATGAGCAGTTCTTC
CASSLGVWGGKSYNEQFF
>-|-|TRBJ1-1|TRBV20-1
TGCAGTGCTCAGGGGATGAACACTGAAGCTTTCTTT
CSAQGMNTEAFF
>few|-|TRBJ2-5|TRBV5-6
TGTGCCAGCAGCTTGGGACTTACCCAAGAGACCCAGTACTTC
CASSLGLTQETQYF
>few|-|TRBJ2-1|TRBV20-1
TGCAGTGTAGCCGGCCGGTTGACTGTCGATGAGCAGTTCTTC
CSVAGRLTVDEQFF
>many|-|TRBJ2-3|TRBV7-2
TGTGCCAGCAGCTTAGGGCGGAACACAGATACGCAGTATTTT
CASSLGRNTDTQYF
>-|-|TRBJ2-1|TRBV20-1
TGCAGTGCTGAGTGGGGGAGGAGCTCCTACAATGAGCAGTTCTTC
CSAEWGRSSYNEQFF
>few|TRBD1|TRBJ1-2|TRBV9
TGTGCCAGCGGACTAAACCCGGGACAGGGGAAGAAAATAAACCCTAGCTATGGCTACACCTTC
CASGLNPGQGKKINPSYGYTF
>-|TRBD1|TRBJ2-5|TRBV10-3
TGTGCCATCAGTGGGGGCAGGGGGCTGGCAGAGACCCAGTACTTC
CAISGGRGLAETQYF
>few|-|TRBJ1-6|TRBV6-1
TGTGCCAGCATCCTCGATCCTCGGTCACCCCTCCACTTT
CASILDPRSPLHF
>few|TRBD1|TRBJ1-5|TRBV29-1
TGCAGCGTTGGGACAGGGGTAAATCAGCCCCAGCATTTT
CSVGTGVNQPQHF
>-|-|TRBJ2-3|TRBV7-8
TGTGCCAGCAGCTTAACCAGTCTTAACACAGATACGCAGTATTTT
CASSLTSLNTDTQYF
>-|-|TRBJ2-3|TRBV5-5
TGTGCCAGCAGCTTGAGAGCCCGGAGCACAGATACGCAGTATTTT
CASSLRARSTDTQYF
>-|-|TRBJ2-1|TRBV29-1
TGCAGCGTTGATCTCGACCCACTATTAGGGAGCTCCTACAATGAGCAGTTCTTC
CSVDLDPLLGSSYNEQFF
>-|TRBD1|TRBJ1-1|TRBV29-1
TGCAGCGGTGGGACAGCCACCCGGGGCACTGAAGCTTTCTTT
CSGGTATRGTEAFF
>many|-|TRBJ2-7|TRBV12-3/TRBV12-4
TGTGCCAGCAGCCTCGGGCTGCCCTACGAGCAGTACTTC
CASSLGLPYEQYF
>once|-|TRBJ2-1|TRBV10-3
TGTGCCATCAGTGAGTCCACCGGGAGCTCCTACAATGAGCAGTTCTTC
CAISESTGSSYNEQFF
>-|-|TRBJ2-1|TRBV5-1
TGCGCCAGCTCCATCCTAAACAATGAGCAGTTCTTC
CASSILNNEQFF
>few|-|TRBJ2-1|TRBV10-3
TGTGCCATCAGTGCCCGGGTGGCGAGCAATGAGCAGTTCTTC
CAISARVASNEQFF
>few|-|TRBJ2-1|TRBV29-1
TGCAGCGTTAGGGAACATTTGGACAATGAGCAGTTCTTC
CSVREHLDNEQFF
>-|TRBD2|TRBJ2-5|TRBV29-1
TGCAGCGTTGATACTAGCGGGAGTAGAGAGACCCAGTACTTC
CSVDTSGSRETQYF
>few|TRBD1|TRBJ2-7|TRBV7-8
TGTGCCAGCTCCTCGGGACAGGGGCTCGAGCAGTACTTC
CASSSGQGLEQYF
>-|TRBD2|TRBJ2-1|TRBV7-8
TGTGCCAGCAGCTCCCCTCGACTAGCGGGTAACAATGAGCAGTTCTTC
CASSSPRLAGNNEQFF
>-|-|TRBJ2-5|TRBV12-3/TRBV12-4
TGTGCCAGCAGCAGACCGCTCTCCCAGACCCAGTACTTC
CASSRPLSQTQYF
>once|-|TRBJ2-6|TRBV20-1
TGCAGTGCTAGAGAGGTGGGGGCCAACGTCCTGACTTTC
CSAREVGANVLTF
>-|-|TRBJ2-5|TRBV12-3/TRBV12-4
TGTGCCAGCACGGGCCACGTCGAGAAACTAGAGACCCAGTACTTC
CASTGHVEKLETQYF
>-|-|TRBJ2-5|TRBV7-6
TGTGCCAGCAGCGACCGCGTCAAAGAGACCCAGTACTTC
CASSDRVKETQYF
>-|TRBD1|TRBJ1-2|TRBV12-3/TRBV12-4
TGTGCCAGCAGTCAGACAGGGATCTATGGCTACACCTTC
CASSQTGIYGYTF
>few|TRBD2|TRBJ2-7|TRBV6-1
TGTGCCAGCAGTGAAAAGCGACTAGCGGGACCCTACGAGCAGTACTTC
CASSEKRLAGPYEQYF
>-|-|TRBJ2-1|TRBV28
TGTGCCACACTCAACTCTACTGAGCAGTTCTTC
CATLNSTEQFF
>few|-|TRBJ2-1|TRBV4-3
TGCGCCAGCAGCCAAGGAGGACTTACCAACCCAAATGAGCAGTTCTTC
CASSQGGLTNPNEQFF
>few|-|TRBJ2-5|TRBV5-4
TGTGCCAGCAGCTTGTTGCTGGGGAAGCAAGAGACCCAGTACTTC
CASSLLLGKQETQYF
>few|-|TRBJ1-5|TRBV29-1
TGCAGCGTTGGCGAGGGATTGAGCAATCAGCCCCAGCATTTT
CSVGEGLSNQPQHF
>few|TRBD2|TRBJ2-3|TRBV6-5
TGTGCCAGCAGAATTAGCGGGCCGCCGGATACGCAGTATTTT
CASRISGPPDTQYF
>-|TRBD1|TRBJ1-1|TRBV12-3/TRBV12-4
TGTGCCAGCAGTGGATCAGGGGGCTTGAGCACTGAAGCTTTCTTT
CASSGSGGLSTEAFF
>-|-|TRBJ1-1|TRBV10-3
TGTGCCGTCAGTGAGGGTACTGAAGCTTTCTTT
CAVSEGTEAFF